This TCR beta chain was sequenced in a study of T cell responses to AZD1222 COVID-19 vaccine. The data were produced by immunoSEQ multiplex PCR, yet TCRdb's version contains in-frame clones alone and is incomplete. Of some 120,000 clones in the sample, 70% to 90% were seen once. CDR3 length: 15 amino acids. The V and J ends lost 0 bases and 3 bases respectively, with 11 bases between them. The V gene's germline CDR1 is KGHSH and CDR2 LQKENI. The TCR comes from an adult in good health. The sample in question was peripheral blood, obtained on day 0 of MenACWY control vaccination. The genes are TRBV18 and TRBJ1-1; possibly TRBD1 for D (5 bases). The CDR3, as DNA: TGTGCCAGCTCACCACCCTTTGGGGGGTACACTGAAGCTTTCTTT. Amino acid sequence: CASSPPFGGYTEAFF.